These 22 T cell receptor beta chains were all obtained from the same sample, sequenced in a study of blood T cells in healthy people across ages (dated by TCRdb to the mid-2010s). The receptor library was made with 5' RACE. The run used an Illumina HiSeq 2500. The second PCR ran for roughly 6 to 11 cycles and used a J-beta primer mix along with a sample-barcoded 5' primer. TCRdb trimmed public reads at Q25 via fastp, called clones via MiXCR and kept in-frame beta chains. Each CDR3 protein appears once, grouped with its most common genes and DNA. For this sample there are hundreds of thousands of distinct CDR3 sequences; approximately 30% appear just once. The ten top clones hold about 15% of the sample. The sample consisted of blood. The receptors shown here come from a woman aged 80 or over in good health.

This clonotype showed up many times. The V call is TRBV28, the J call TRBJ2-7, with 7 bases identical to TRBD1. CDR3 length equals 15 residues. Looked up from germline, CDR1 is MDHEN and CDR2 is SYDVKM. Unmatched junction bases numbered 11, after V lost 5 bases and J lost 4 bases. The CDR3 reads CASSSSGLDRYEQYF. CDR3 DNA: TGTGCCAGCAGTAGTTCTGGGCTGGACAGGTACGAGCAGTACTTC.

This clonotype showed up just a few times. This may be a read error: a much more frequent sequence differs by one nucleotide. The chain carries TRBV7-3 and TRBJ2-5; possible D gene TRBD1, 5 bases. The end of the DNA is better explained by TRBJ2-7, so the J call may be wrong. Germline V lookup: CDR1 SGHTA, CDR2 FQGTGA. The CDR3 has 13 amino acids. The CDR3 reads CASSPLWGHEQYF. Written as DNA, the CDR3 is TGTGCCAGCAGCCCTCTCTGGGGCCACGAGCAGTACTTC.

The chain carries TRBV20-1 and TRBJ2-4; D may be TRBD2 (6 bases). The CDR3 sequence is 14 residues long. V was trimmed by 2 bases and J by 2 bases, leaving 10 bases between them. CDR1 is DFQATT and CDR2 is SNEGSKA in the germline V gene (reference sequence). The CDR3 reads CSARNAGTKNIQYF. The CDR3 nucleotides are TGCAGTGCTAGAAATGCGGGGACCAAAAACATTCAGTACTTC.

This clonotype has only a few counts. This chain uses TRBV4-3 with TRBJ2-2, with D possibly matching TRBD1 (6 bases). Per the germline V gene, CDR1 is LGHNA and CDR2 is YSLEER. Trimming stripped 2 bases from V and 5 bases from J, with 6 bases between. The CDR3 totals 13 residues. CDR3 DNA: TGCGCCAGCAGCCAACAGGGGACCGGGGAGCTGTTTTTT. This codes for CASSQQGTGELFF.

Only a few counts were recorded for this clonotype. The CDR3 DNA sequence: TGTGCCACCAGTGACGGGGGGGTCGATGAGCAGTACTTC. It translates to CATSDGGVDEQYF. The rearrangement uses TRBV24-1 and TRBJ2-5, with 8 bases aligning to TRBD2. The V gene end was trimmed by 4 bases and the J gene end by 11 bases; junction bases not matched to a gene: 8. The CDR3 length is 13 residues. The V gene's germline CDR1 is KGHDR and CDR2 SFDVKD.

Regarding this clonotype: The junction shows a germline mismatch at one end, possibly a read error. The rearrangement uses TRBV19 and TRBJ1-2; 10 bases fit TRBD1. There are 16 residues in the CDR3. Per germline, CDR1 LNHDA and CDR2 SQIVND (reference sequence). Here the CDR3 reads CTSNHGTGAFHYGYTF. CDR3 coding DNA: TGTACCAGCAATCATGGGACAGGGGCCTTCCACTATGGCTACACCTTC.

At least ten counts were recorded for this clonotype. This chain joins TRBV12-3 or TRBV12-4 and TRBJ2-3, with 8 bases fitting TRBD1. There are 15 residues in the CDR3. The junction had 3 bases not matched to a gene; V was cut back by 1 base and J by 3 bases. CDR3 protein: CASSLVQGATDTQYF. The CDR3 nucleotides read TGTGCCAGCAGTTTAGTGCAGGGGGCTACAGATACGCAGTATTTT.

CDR3 coding DNA: TGTGCCAGCAGTGAAAATAGGGGGGTCGACACTGAAGCTTTCTTT. Protein: CASSENRGVDTEAFF. The chain carries TRBV6-1 and TRBJ1-1, with D tentatively TRBD1 (6 bases). The CDR3 covers 15 residues. Trimming left V 2 bases short and J 3 bases short, with 13 bases between. In germline, CDR1 is MNHNS, CDR2 SASEGT.

Ten or more counts support this clonotype. The J gene is TRBJ2-1, the V gene TRBV7-6, with D possibly being TRBD2 (7 bases). Trimming stripped 0 bases from V and 6 bases from J, with 18 bases between. The CDR3 covers 17 residues. From germline, CDR1 is SGHVS and CDR2 FNYEAQ. The CDR3 loop is CASSLAGGPRSPNEQFF. In DNA form, the CDR3 reads TGTGCCAGCAGCTTAGCGGGGGGGCCCCGATCGCCCAATGAGCAGTTCTTC.

In its sample, this clonotype was seen many times. This rearrangement joins TRBV9 to TRBJ2-3; possibly TRBD1 for D (5 bases). The V gene lost 5 bases and the J gene lost 2 bases, with 12 bases spanning the gap. The CDR3 extends over 14 amino acids. The germline V gene has CDR1 SGDLS and CDR2 YYNGEE. The CDR3 DNA is TGTGCCAGCAGAGCAGGGCTACACACAGATACGCAGTATTTT. As protein: CASRAGLHTDTQYF.

Remarks on this clonotype: A much more abundant neighbour one base away suggests this may be a read error. The chain carries TRBV28 and TRBJ2-7; perhaps TRBD1 as D (5 bases). Germline assignment: CDR1 MDHEN and CDR2 SYDVKM. The CDR3 contains 13 residues. CDR3 bases: TGTGCCGGCAGTGGTCCGGACAACTACGAGCAGTACTTC. The encoded protein is CAGSGPDNYEQYF.

In its sample, this clonotype was seen a few times. This may stem from a read error, because a much larger clone lies one nucleotide away. V and J are TRBV5-1 and TRBJ2-5; TRBD2 aligns across 7 bases. V lost 4 bases, J lost 11 bases, and 17 bases stayed unmatched. Germline V gene lookup returns CDR1 SGHRS and CDR2 YFSETQ. CDR3 length: 15 residues. The CDR3 region has the DNA TGCGCCAGCAGCCTGGACGGGGGGACTGACAATGAGCAGTACTTC. Its translation: CASSLDGGTDNEQYF. Looking up the rest from reference TRBV5-1 and TRBJ2-5 gives the full variable domain: KAGVTQTPRYLIKTRGQQVTLSCSPISGHRSVSWYQQTPGQGLQFLFEYFSETQRNKGNFPGRFSGRQFSNSRSEMNVSTLELGDSALYLCASSLDGGTDNEQYFGPGTRLLVL.

This clonotype was observed a few times. The chain uses TRBV5-1 and TRBJ1-4; possible D gene TRBD1, 5 bases. Germline V gene sequence: CDR1 SGHRS, CDR2 YFSETQ. CDR3 length equals 14 residues. The V end lost 4 bases, the J end lost 8 bases, and 15 bases lay between the germline ends. CDR3 amino acids: CASSGGDGGEKLFF. CDR3 coding DNA: TGCGCCAGCAGCGGTGGGGACGGGGGAGAAAAACTGTTTTTT.

The gene calls are TRBV5-1 and TRBJ1-4, with D unclear. This CDR3 is built from 13 residues. Trimming shortened V by 0 bases and J by 7 bases, and 7 bases separated the two germline ends. Germline lookup yields CDR1 SGHRS and CDR2 YFSETQ. CDR3: CASSLEGIEKLFF. CDR3 nucleotide sequence: TGCGCCAGCAGCTTGGAAGGGATTGAAAAACTGTTTTTT.

This clonotype occurred a few times. The V and J genes are TRBV18 and TRBJ1-3; perhaps TRBD1 as D (6 bases). The V gene lost 3 bases and the J gene lost 5 bases, with 8 bases spanning the gap. CDR3 size: 13 residues. Looked up from germline, CDR1 is KGHSH and CDR2 is LQKENI. DNA for the CDR3: TGTGCCAGCTCACCGGGGGCCCGAAACACCATATATTTT. Translating gives CASSPGARNTIYF.

This clonotype has a count of ten or more. The chain recombines TRBV20-1 with TRBJ2-1; TRBD1 matches at 10 bases. Germline CDR1 is DFQATT and CDR2 is SNEGSKA (reference sequence). The CDR3 runs to 13 residues. After removal of 7 bases from V and 6 bases from J, the junction contained 6 bases not matched to a gene. In nucleotides, the CDR3 is TGCAGTGTCTACCGGGACAGGGGCAATGAGCAGTTCTTC. As protein: CSVYRDRGNEQFF.

The table lists this clonotype with a few counts. The J gene is TRBJ1-2, the V gene TRBV5-4; possible D gene TRBD1, 5 bases. Trimming cost V 5 bases and J 3 bases, with 17 bases left between them. The germline V gene has CDR1 SGHNT and CDR2 YYREEE (reference sequence). CDR3 size: 15 residues. DNA for the CDR3: TGTGCCAGCAGACCCGGGACTGGGAGGGACTATGGCTACACCTTC. It encodes CASRPGTGRDYGYTF.

This clonotype was observed at least ten times. V gene TRBV21-1 combines with J gene TRBJ2-4; TRBD1 reflects the table's D call only, with no check against the DNA. TRBV21-1 is tagged as a pseudogene. The CDR3 contains 17 residues. The CDR3 region is CASSKATGTGHYNIQYF. Written as DNA, the CDR3 is TGTGCCAGCAGCAAAGCGACAGGGACAGGGCATTATAACATTCAGTACTTC.

Ten or more counts support this clonotype. The CDR3 sequence is CASSYSSRAREKLFF. CDR3 nucleotide sequence: TGTGCCAGCAGTTACTCGTCCAGGGCCCGGGAAAAACTGTTTTTT. The J gene is TRBJ1-4, the V gene TRBV6-5, with D possibly matching TRBD1 (5 bases). The CDR3 covers 15 residues. Germline V gene lookup returns CDR1 MNHEY and CDR2 SVGAGI. Trimming pared 0 bases from V and 8 bases from J, leaving 13 bases between.

This clonotype was observed a few times. V and J are TRBV6-2 or TRBV6-3 and TRBJ2-2, with 9 nucleotides matching TRBD2. CDR1 MNHEY and CDR2 SVGEGT come from the germline V gene. Trimming at V came to 0 bases and at J to 3 bases, leaving 11 bases not matched to a gene. The CDR3 has 19 residues. CDR3 DNA sequence: TGTGCCAGCAGTTACTCGATCGGCGGGGGGGCTTTACACACCGGGGAGCTGTTTTTT. The encoded protein is CASSYSIGGGALHTGELFF.

This clonotype appeared a few times. V and J are TRBV5-4 and TRBJ1-1; D possibly corresponds to TRBD1 (6 bases). CDR1 and CDR2 (germline): SGHNT, YYREEE (reference sequence). Deletions cut 0 bases from V and 1 base from J, with 13 bases between. The CDR3 is made up of 16 amino acids. CDR3 nucleotide sequence: TGTGCCAGCAGCTTGGGGGACACGATTTGGAACACTGAAGCTTTCTTT. This encodes CASSLGDTIWNTEAFF.

Notes on this clonotype: Since a much larger clone is just one base distant, this may be a read error. The V call is TRBV12-3 or TRBV12-4, the J call TRBJ2-1, with 9 bases lining up with TRBD2. The CDR3 is made up of 15 amino acids. Trimming at V came to 4 bases and at J to 6 bases, leaving 7 bases not matched to a gene. The CDR3 DNA reads TGTGCCAGCAGTTCGGCTAGCGGGGCTAGCAATGAGCAGTTCTTC. It encodes CASSSASGASNEQFF.